Below, 15 T cell receptor beta chains from the same sample are listed, as sequenced in a study of OX40 agonist ivuxolimab in advanced cancers. TCRdb keeps only in-frame clones here, not all; method: immunoSEQ multiplex PCR. The sample lists fewer than 100,000 clones, 70% to 90% seen once, with roughly 10% in the top ten. Sequencing used CD4+ or CD8+ T cells sorted from blood, obtained in a trial of the OX40 agonist ivuxolimab. These receptors were taken from an adult with an advanced solid tumor such as melanoma, head and neck, liver or kidney cancer.

The J gene is TRBJ1-1, the V gene TRBV13; 9 nucleotides align to TRBD1. Per the germline V gene, CDR1 is PRHDT and CDR2 is FYEKMQ (reference sequence). V shed 2 bases, J shed 5 bases, and the junction held 12 bases outside the gene matches. This CDR3 comprises 17 residues. For the CDR3, the DNA is TGTGCCAGCAGCTTACGACGGGACAGGGTGGTGGGAACTGAAGCTTTCTTT. Its protein is CASSLRRDRVVGTEAFF.

This chain uses TRBV10-3 with TRBJ2-7, with 8 nucleotides matching TRBD1. Germline V gives CDR1 ENHRY, CDR2 SYGVKD. The junction had 15 bases not matched to a gene; V was cut back by 2 bases and J by 9 bases. This CDR3 is 16 amino acids long. Written as DNA, the CDR3 is TGTGCCATCAGTGAGCCGATGACAGGGGAGCGTTCTGGGCAGTACTTC. Its protein is CAISEPMTGERSGQYF.

This chain connects TRBV21-1 to TRBJ2-7. TRBV21-1 is labeled a pseudogene. The CDR3 covers 18 residues. The CDR3 spells CASSKGPGWDPGRYEQYF. The CDR3 nucleotides are TGTGCCAGCAGCAAAGGCCCGGGCTGGGACCCCGGGCGCTACGAGCAGTACTTC.

V gene TRBV7-9 combines with J gene TRBJ2-5; D assignment may be TRBD1 or TRBD2 (6 bases each). Germline CDR1 is SEHNR and CDR2 is FQNEAQ (reference sequence). The ends were cut back, 7 bases at V and 2 bases at J, with 20 bases in the middle. The CDR3 totals 16 residues. The CDR3 loop is CASMTVRGVAQETQYF. CDR3 coding DNA: TGTGCCAGCATGACTGTGAGGGGGGTTGCACAAGAGACCCAGTACTTC.

Regarding this clone: A read error may account for a junction end that differs from germline. The chain employs TRBV5-6 and TRBJ2-3; 10 bases are shared with TRBD1. CDR1 is SGHDT and CDR2 is YYEEEE in the germline V gene. The CDR3 has 15 residues. CDR3 sequence reads: CASGLGGQGIDTQYF. In nucleotides, the CDR3 is TGTGCCAGCGGCTTGGGGGGACAGGGGATAGATACGCAGTATTTT. Combining the CDR3 with reference TRBV5-6 and TRBJ2-3 gives the whole variable domain DAGVTQSPTHLIKTRGQQVTLRCSPKSGHDTVSWYQQALGQGPQFIFQYYEEEERQRGNFPDRFSGHQFPNYSSELNVNALLLGDSALYLCASGLGGQGIDTQYFGPGTRLTVL.

The genes are TRBV5-1 and TRBJ2-5, with D possibly called TRBD1 or TRBD2 (5 bases each). V was pared by 4 bases and J by 1 base, with 29 bases between. The CDR3 sequence is 20 residues long. Germline CDR1 reads SGHRS; CDR2 reads YFSETQ. The CDR3 nucleotides read TGCGCCAGCAGCCCATTTGTATCGCCGGGGACCCTGAACCGCCAAGAGACCCAGTACTTC. Residues: CASSPFVSPGTLNRQETQYF. Filled out from reference TRBV5-1 and TRBJ2-5, the complete variable domain reads KAGVTQTPRYLIKTRGQQVTLSCSPISGHRSVSWYQQTPGQGLQFLFEYFSETQRNKGNFPGRFSGRQFSNSRSEMNVSTLELGDSALYLCASSPFVSPGTLNRQETQYFGPGTRLLVL.

The chain uses TRBV28 and TRBJ1-1, with 8 bases matching TRBD1. Germline CDR1 MDHEN, CDR2 SYDVKM. CDR3 length: 16 amino acids. V shed 5 bases, J shed 6 bases, and the junction held 14 bases outside the gene matches. CDR3 DNA sequence: TGTGCCAGCAGTCCCTGGACAGGGAACAATTATGCTGAAGCTTTCTTT. Residues: CASSPWTGNNYAEAFF. Supplemented by reference TRBV28 and TRBJ1-1, the full variable domain reads DVKVTQSSRYLVKRTGEKVFLECVQDMDHENMFWYRQDPGLGLRLIYFSYDVKMKEKGDIPEGYSVSREKKERFSLILESASTNQTSMYLCASSPWTGNNYAEAFFGQGTRLTVV.

This chain uses TRBV7-9 with TRBJ1-4; 9 bases line up with TRBD1. V was clipped by 3 bases and J by 8 bases; unmatched bases: 4. This CDR3 comprises 14 residues. The germline gives CDR1 SEHNR, CDR2 FQNEAQ (reference sequence). The CDR3, as DNA: TGTGCCAGCAGCTTGGGACAGGGTGGAGAAAAACTGTTTTTT. Residues: CASSLGQGGEKLFF.

This clone came up once. V and J are TRBV29-1 and TRBJ2-7; D remains unclear. V lost 7 bases and J 4 bases, leaving 20 bases between the germline ends. Germline V gives CDR1 SQVTM, CDR2 ANQGSEA. This CDR3 has 14 residues. In DNA, the CDR3 is TGCAGCGCGACTGAATCAAGGACCGCTTACGAGCAGTACTTC. Translation: CSATESRTAYEQYF.

This chain connects TRBV2 to TRBJ2-7; the D gene is possibly TRBD1 (5 bases). Germline values: CDR1 SNHLY, CDR2 FYNNEI. With 5 bases removed from V and 0 bases from J, the gap between germline ends came to 14 bases. The CDR3 length is 15 residues. This CDR3 is CASSLPGFSSYEQYF. CDR3 nucleotides: TGTGCCAGCAGTCTTCCAGGGTTTAGCTCCTACGAGCAGTACTTC.

V usage is TRBV7-2 and J usage is TRBJ1-4; D is undetermined. Germline-derived CDR1 and CDR2 are SGHTA and FQGNSA. This CDR3 has 14 residues. V was shortened by 3 bases and J by 3 bases, with 8 bases between the two germline ends. CDR3 sequence (DNA): TGTGCCAGCAGCTTTCGGACCGCTAATGAAAAACTGTTTTTT. Residues: CASSFRTANEKLFF.

V gene TRBV27 combines with J gene TRBJ2-5; TRBD1 agrees at 8 bases. The CDR3 runs 15 residues. After removal of 2 bases from V and 2 bases from J, the junction contained 4 bases not matched to a gene. From germline, CDR1 is MNHEY and CDR2 SMNVEV (reference sequence). CDR3: CASSLGQGLQETQYF. CDR3 DNA: TGTGCCAGCAGTTTAGGACAGGGCCTTCAAGAGACCCAGTACTTC.

V gene TRBV5-1 combines with J gene TRBJ1-3; 7 nucleotides line up with TRBD1. Germline V gene sequence: CDR1 SGHRS, CDR2 YFSETQ. The length of the CDR3 is 15 residues. Trimming at V came to 3 bases and at J to 0 bases, leaving 3 bases not matched to a gene. The CDR3 sequence: CASSWDSSSGNTIYF. CDR3 bases: TGCGCCAGCAGCTGGGACAGCAGCTCTGGAAACACCATATATTTT.

This rearrangement joins TRBV7-2 to TRBJ2-1, with 10 bases fitting TRBD1. Per the germline V gene, CDR1 is SGHTA and CDR2 is FQGNSA. The J segment lost 3 bases and the V segment lost 4 bases, leaving 6 bases of the junction unmatched. This CDR3 region has 16 residues. The CDR3 reads CASSWTDRGFYNEQFF. The CDR3 DNA reads TGTGCCAGCAGCTGGACGGACAGGGGGTTCTACAATGAGCAGTTCTTC.

The chain couples TRBV9 to TRBJ2-7; the D gene is possibly TRBD2 (5 bases). V dropped 0 bases and J dropped 2 bases, with 9 bases sitting between them. CDR3 length equals 14 residues. The germline gives CDR1 SGDLS, CDR2 YYNGEE. CDR3 DNA sequence: TGTGCCAGCAGCGTAGATGCGGGTCCCTACGAGCAGTACTTC. As protein: CASSVDAGPYEQYF.